This T cell receptor beta chain was documented in a study of identical twins. General study points: Surplus twin overlap in beta out-of-frame sequences was less pronounced.

Germline V CDR1 and CDR2: SQVTM, ANQGSEA. CDR3 length: 12 residues. Trimming took off 8 bases at V and 5 bases at J, with 16 bases between the two ends. On this clonotype itself: Its antigen is unknown.

TCRdb recomputed calls from the 5' RACE reads with MiXCR, one row per CDR3 protein. Among roughly 750,000 distinct CDR3 sequences listed, about 20% were seen once. These same data were also listed under a study on T cells expressing NK-cell markers. From that paper: Within the sequenced cohort of eight donors, seven exhibited HCMV seropositivity and one was seronegative.

The rearrangement links TRBV29-1 to TRBJ2-7, with no clear D. The specimen sequenced was PBMCs. The receptor was derived from a woman between 18 and 30 years old in good health. The CDR3 bases are TGCAGCCCCCGATTGGATTTTGACGAGCAGTACTTC. Its translation: CSPRLDFDEQYF.